The present TCR beta chain was sequenced within a study of shared clonotypes between healthy human individuals. General study findings and limits: Generation probabilities of non-shared clonotypes were lower (relative to those shared by all four donors).

Deep level was the assay's run setting. Around 30,000 T cell genomes (approximately 0.2 ug DNA) went into each sorted-subset replicate. As processed by the authors: Quality scores were absent from the junction-only immunoSEQ sequences, so filtering differed. Profiled with immunoSEQ multiplex PCR; TCRdb holds only in-frame clones, not every one. The D gene and trimming were derived from the DNA, and the V and J assignments and clone size from that table. The sample contains 850,000 to 1,200,000 clones, about three quarters of which appear only once. On this clone: What it binds is unknown.

V shed 4 bases and J 13 bases; nucleotides not matched to a gene: 5. The CDR3 consists of 11 residues. CDR1 and CDR2 from the germline V gene are SGHRS and YFSETQ. The chain carries TRBV5-1 and TRBJ2-1; the match to TRBD1 covers 7 bases. The receptor was derived from a man between 18 and 35 years old in good health. Specimen: memory CD4+ T cells sorted from blood. Regarding subset: CD45RA-negative fraction. This CDR3 reads CASSPGQVQFF. The CDR3 nucleotides read TGCGCCAGCAGCCCTGGACAGGTCCAGTTCTTC.